Listed here is a single T cell receptor (beta chain). Its antigen target is currently unknown. The read ends 3 residues before the CDR3 terminus; that terminus is restored from the germline J gene. TCR beta CDR3 regions were amplified by multiplex PCR from an average of around 1,200 ng genomic DNA per sample using the immunoSEQ assay. The assay corrected primer bias using a complete synthetic TCR repertoire to establish an amplification baseline. Amplicons were sequenced on the Illumina platform. Regarding the original processing steps: Sequence errors were corrected by clustering with frequency ratios and a modified nearest-neighbor algorithm, and the sequences were then analyzed in the immunoSEQ Analyzer using IMGT gene definitions. At each rarefaction depth, TCR richness and evenness were averaged across 20 rarefaction repeats, and samples with fewer sequences than that depth were excluded. Wilcoxon rank sum tests with FDR correction were used to compare relative abundances of V, D and J genes between the groups. An intraclass correlation of about 96% for TCR richness and an average of about 73% across some 69 gene segments were obtained from the blinded duplicates. The immuneACCESS repertoire file appears here via TCRdb, limited to in-frame rearrangements. These files lack a portion of the clones; in checked studies, under half of the deficit traces to unresolved V genes, and the cause of the others is not known. V, J and clone size reflect that table, while D and trimming were determined from the DNA. The sample's table lists a count of 20,000 to 25,000 clones. The ten most abundant clones make up 7.5% to 10% of the sample.

This sample is drawn from a study of T cells in women clearing cervical HPV infection (dated by TCRdb to the late 2010s). Looking at the study overall: The cases were some 25 women with histologically confirmed HPV16-related CIN3 or worse, and 2 of these cases were invasive cancers. Controls were approximately 25 women whose single incident HPV16 infection cleared within 12 months without precancer or cancer developing. Cases were matched to controls by age within five years and by the year the sample was collected. In the parent cohort, about 10,000 women aged 18 or older were enrolled in Guanacaste, Costa Rica, during about 1992 to 1994 and then followed for approximately seven years. Blood from cases was drawn at the visit where the lesion was first identified, while blood from controls was drawn once the infection was no longer detected. An exploratory proof-of-principle case-control study, nested within the Guanacaste HPV Natural History Study in Costa Rica, was conducted to compare TCR repertoires across cervical HPV16 outcomes. As quality controls, five blinded duplicates were added to each group, bringing the total to about 60 samples made up of roughly 50 participants and some ten replicates. Among cases, blood sampling occurred a median of around 160 days after lesion detection, with an interquartile range of about 80 to 230 days. Since only a few of the women had HLA typing available, the possibility that HLA type was acting as a confounder could not be ruled out. Cases had a median age of almost 35 years compared with approximately 41 for controls, and baseline characteristics showed no significant differences between the groups. Here is what the overall study found, with its caveats: Cases were distinguished from controls with an estimated AUC of roughly 0.79 by random forest classifiers combining richness and V gene abundances. TRBV6-7 relative abundance was lower in cases than in controls (around 0.11% versus 0.16%; Bonferroni P = 0.0008). The cross-sectional design could not show whether associations preceded infection or resulted from it; effector/memory subsets and HPV-specific T cells were not isolated. TCR repertoire richness was significantly higher in CIN3+ cases than in controls across sequencing depths, while evenness did not differ. Because the number of T cells in each sample was unknown, differences in richness could reflect differing T-cell content rather than repertoire biology.

The germline V gene (reference sequence) yields DFQATT for CDR1 and SNEGSKA for CDR2. The cysteine opens and the phenylalanine closes a CDR3 of 15 amino acids. Sequencing covers 36 bases of the CDR3, shown here with the frame starting at base 1. V is pared back by 5 bases and J by 1 base, with 18 bases lying between the germline termini. Every participant had a single incident cervical HPV16 infection, and prevalent HPV16 infections were excluded. Cervical HPV DNA was detected with MY09/MY11 PCR, and genotyping was done with dot-blot hybridization. Around 15 mL of heparinized blood were centrifuged, and the buffy coat was split into aliquots, frozen at -30 degrees C, and then kept at -80 degrees C. QIAGEN kits were used to extract genomic DNA from the buffy coat specimens.

The sequence joins TRBV20-1 to TRBJ2-7; possibly the D gene is TRBD1, per 6 matching bases. Sequencing used blood buffy coat. The receptor was isolated from a woman between 18 and 69 years old with a cervical HPV16 infection that either progressed to CIN3+ or cleared (not recorded which). This receptor carries the CDR3 CSAADRDKGSYEQYF. CDR3 DNA (partial): TGCAGTGCTGCCGATAGGGACAAGGGTTCCTACGAG.